These 32 T cell receptor beta chains were sequenced from one sample in a study of Ad26.COV2.S vaccination and SARS-CoV-2 variants. Assay: immunoSEQ multiplex PCR; the TCRdb copy retains only in-frame clones and omits some. The sample records around 300,000 clones, 86% being singletons. Treatment noted: roughly 18 received Ad26.COV2.S at low or high dose, single or two shots; roughly five received placebo; per-sample allocation not given. All samples were drawn on day 63, counting from the first vaccine or placebo injection. The sequenced sample was peripheral blood, obtained in a trial of Ad26.COV2.S vaccine versus placebo. The receptors come from a person aged 18 to 59 who received the Ad26.COV2.S COVID-19 vaccine or a placebo.

CDR3 residues: CASSFRLQGASGNTIYF. The CDR3 nucleotides are TGTGCCAGCAGCTTCCGGTTACAGGGGGCCTCTGGAAACACCATATATTTT. V and J are TRBV11-2 and TRBJ1-3, with 9 bases identical to TRBD1. J gave up 0 bases and V 3 bases, and 6 bases lay outside the gene matches. Germline CDR1 and CDR2: SGHAT and FQNNGV. This CDR3 is 17 amino acids long. Full variable domain (outside the CDR3, taken from reference TRBV11-2 and TRBJ1-3): EAGVAQSPRYKIIEKRQSVAFWCNPISGHATLYWYQQILGQGPKLLIQFQNNGVVDDSQLPKDRFSAERLKGVDSTLKIQPAKLEDSAVYLCASSFRLQGASGNTIYFGEGSWLTVV.

V is TRBV24-1 and J is TRBJ2-2, with 14 bases identical to TRBD2. Germline V lookup: CDR1 KGHDR, CDR2 SFDVKD. CDR3 length: 15 amino acids. Trimming at V came to 10 bases and at J to 6 bases, leaving 6 bases not matched to a gene. The CDR3 loop is CATSPGLAGAGELFF. CDR3 coding DNA: TGTGCCACTTCACCGGGACTAGCGGGAGCCGGGGAGCTGTTTTTT.

The gene calls are TRBV7-2 and TRBJ2-7, with D perhaps TRBD2 (6 bases). The CDR3 is made up of 14 amino acids. V dropped 5 bases and J dropped 2 bases, with 13 bases sitting between them. Per the germline V gene, CDR1 is SGHTA and CDR2 is FQGNSA. The CDR3 loop is CASSLQGGPYEQYF. In nucleotides, the CDR3 is TGTGCCAGCAGCCTTCAGGGAGGACCCTACGAGCAGTACTTC.

The chain uses TRBV5-1 and TRBJ2-5; 8 bases are shared with TRBD1. Germline lookup yields CDR1 SGHRS and CDR2 YFSETQ. J lost 8 bases, V lost 0 bases, and 9 bases had no gene match. The CDR3 loop spans 15 amino acids. The CDR3 DNA is TGCGCCAGCAGCTTGGGGGTTCCCGGGACAGGAACCCAGTACTTC. This encodes CASSLGVPGTGTQYF. The full variable domain, its missing parts supplied by reference TRBV5-1 and TRBJ2-5, is KAGVTQTPRYLIKTRGQQVTLSCSPISGHRSVSWYQQTPGQGLQFLFEYFSETQRNKGNFPGRFSGRQFSNSRSEMNVSTLELGDSALYLCASSLGVPGTGTQYFGPGTRLLVL.

J is TRBJ1-2 and V is TRBV6-1, with D perhaps TRBD1 (6 bases). Germline CDR1 is MNHNS and CDR2 is SASEGT. CDR3 length equals 16 residues. Between the trimmed V and J ends, which lost 4 bases and 4 bases, there was a span of 19 bases. CDR3 bases: TGTGCCAGCAGTGGTAGTTACAGGGTGACCTCCTATGGCTACACCTTC. As protein: CASSGSYRVTSYGYTF.

This clone has more than one count but fewer than ten. The CDR3 reads CASSPGLAVRRYF. DNA of the CDR3: TGTGCCAGCAGTCCTGGACTAGCGGTACGTAGGTACTTC. The chain carries TRBV27 and TRBJ2-7; 10 bases fit TRBD2. The germline V gene encodes CDR1 MNHEY and CDR2 SMNVEV (reference sequence). This CDR3 spans 13 amino acids. Unmatched junction bases numbered 10, after V lost 5 bases and J lost 12 bases.

This clone came up a few times. The chain joins TRBV19 to TRBJ1-6; the D is unclear. V was cut by 5 bases and J by 12 bases, with 14 bases left in between. The CDR3 is made up of 13 amino acids. Germline V gene sequence: CDR1 LNHDA, CDR2 SQIVND (reference sequence). CDR3 amino acids: CASSEGLQRPLHF. The CDR3 bases are TGTGCCAGTAGTGAGGGCCTGCAGAGACCCCTCCACTTT. Filled out from reference TRBV19 and TRBJ1-6, the complete variable domain reads DGGITQSPKYLFRKEGQNVTLSCEQNLNHDAMYWYRQDPGQGLRLIYYSQIVNDFQKGDIAEGYSVSREKKESFPLTVTSAQKNPTAFYLCASSEGLQRPLHFGNGTRLTVT.

This chain connects TRBV11-2 to TRBJ2-1; D ambiguous. The V and J ends lost 5 bases and 5 bases respectively, with 10 bases between them. Germline CDR1 reads SGHAT; CDR2 reads FQNNGV. This CDR3 is built from 13 residues. This CDR3 reads CASSLGLDNEQFF. Written as DNA, the CDR3 is TGTGCCAGCAGCCTCGGATTGGACAATGAGCAGTTCTTC.

This clone was picked up many times. The chain employs TRBV19 and TRBJ1-3; D unresolved. Deletions cut 7 bases from V and 0 bases from J, with 13 bases between. The CDR3 loop spans 15 amino acids. CDR1 and CDR2 (germline): LNHDA, SQIVND (reference sequence). Here the CDR3 reads CASISRFISGNTIYF. The DNA of the CDR3 is TGTGCCAGTATCTCCAGGTTCATCTCTGGAAACACCATATATTTT. Filled out from reference TRBV19 and TRBJ1-3, the complete variable domain reads DGGITQSPKYLFRKEGQNVTLSCEQNLNHDAMYWYRQDPGQGLRLIYYSQIVNDFQKGDIAEGYSVSREKKESFPLTVTSAQKNPTAFYLCASISRFISGNTIYFGEGSWLTVV.

The J gene is TRBJ2-7, the V gene TRBV7-9; tentatively, D is TRBD1 (6 bases). V was pared by 5 bases and J by 0 bases, with 14 bases between. In germline, CDR1 is SEHNR, CDR2 FQNEAQ (reference sequence). CDR3 length: 15 residues. The CDR3 DNA reads TGTGCCAGCAGCAAAACAGGGTTGGGCTCCTACGAGCAGTACTTC. Translating gives CASSKTGLGSYEQYF.

J is TRBJ1-3 and V is TRBV28; D gene unclear. Germline assignment: CDR1 MDHEN and CDR2 SYDVKM. The germline V and J ends were trimmed by 6 bases and 2 bases, with 5 bases remaining between them. The CDR3 has 12 residues. DNA of the CDR3: TGTGCCAGCAGGACCCCTGGAAACACCATATATTTT. It yields the protein CASRTPGNTIYF.

This clone has a single count. The chain couples TRBV2 to TRBJ1-1; maybe TRBD1 (6 bases). Trimming pared 6 bases from V and 4 bases from J, leaving 18 bases between. This CDR3 comprises 15 residues. CDR1 is SNHLY, CDR2 FYNNEI, per germline. Here the CDR3 DNA reads TGTGCCAGCAGGGATCTTTTAGGGGGGAGCACTGAAGCTTTCTTT. Protein product: CASRDLLGGSTEAFF.

This chain joins TRBV12-5 and TRBJ2-1; 10 bases line up with TRBD2. The CDR3 runs to 18 residues. Germline V gene data show CDR1 as LGHNT and CDR2 as FRNRAP. The J segment lost 8 bases and the V segment lost 7 bases, leaving 20 bases of the junction unmatched. The CDR3 DNA reads as TGTGCTAGTGCCTCGGGGCAGGGGGCAGCGGGAGGGCGCCATGAGCAGTTCTTC. This encodes CASASGQGAAGGRHEQFF. Supplemented by reference TRBV12-5 and TRBJ2-1, the full variable domain reads DARVTQTPRHKVTEMGQEVTMRCQPILGHNTVFWYRQTMMQGLELLAYFRNRAPLDDSGMPKDRFSAEMPDATLATLKIQPSEPRDSAVYFCASASGQGAAGGRHEQFFGPGTRLTVL.

V usage is TRBV5-4 and J usage is TRBJ1-4, with a tentative D call TRBD1 (5 bases). The CDR3 loop spans 16 amino acids. Germline CDR1 is SGHNT and CDR2 is YYREEE (reference sequence). Trimming left V 4 bases short and J 0 bases short, with 13 bases between. DNA of the CDR3: TGTGCCAGCAGCGGGGGGGGTTCAACAACTAATGAAAAACTGTTTTTT. Its protein product is CASSGGGSTTNEKLFF.

This chain connects TRBV7-2 to TRBJ2-7; D is perhaps TRBD1 (6 bases). Trimming pared 6 bases from V and 2 bases from J, leaving 14 bases between. The length of the CDR3 is 14 residues. Germline assignment: CDR1 SGHTA and CDR2 FQGNSA. The chain's CDR3 is CASSPMPGAYEQYF. The CDR3 DNA reads TGTGCCAGCAGTCCAATGCCAGGGGCCTACGAGCAGTACTTC.

The rearrangement joins TRBV28 to TRBJ2-2; 10 nucleotides agree with TRBD1. This CDR3 region has 15 residues. The V gene end was trimmed by 6 bases and the J gene end by 6 bases; junction bases not matched to a gene: 7. Germline CDR1 reads MDHEN; CDR2 reads SYDVKM. The CDR3 is CASSRRDRGPGELFF. The CDR3 DNA reads TGTGCCAGCAGCCGCCGGGACAGGGGCCCCGGGGAGCTGTTTTTT.

The chain uses TRBV7-8 and TRBJ1-4; D is unclear. CDR1 SGHVS and CDR2 FQNEAQ come from the germline V gene. The CDR3 loop spans 17 amino acids. V gave up 3 bases and J gave up 3 bases, with 17 bases separating them. In nucleotides, the CDR3 is TGTGCCAGCAGCTTGGCGAGCCTGGTGGTTCCTAATGAAAAACTGTTTTTT. The encoded protein is CASSLASLVVPNEKLFF.

This chain joins TRBV28 and TRBJ2-7; D not resolved. The CDR3 contains 13 residues. Trimming took off 5 bases at V and 0 bases at J, with 8 bases between the two ends. Germline loops: CDR1 MDHEN, CDR2 SYDVKM. The CDR3 region is CASSITSSYEQYF. The CDR3 region has the DNA TGTGCCAGCAGTATCACCTCCTCCTACGAGCAGTACTTC.

The sample holds one count of this clone. The CDR3 reads CASRVDLAGNIQYF. The DNA of the CDR3 is TGTGCCAGCAGAGTCGACCTGGCTGGAAACATTCAGTACTTC. The chain carries TRBV27 and TRBJ2-4; D ambiguous. V gave up 6 bases and J gave up 6 bases, with 15 bases separating them. Germline V gives CDR1 MNHEY, CDR2 SMNVEV (reference sequence). The CDR3 spans 14 residues.

This clone occurred once. The CDR3 is CASSQGSGIDYGYTF. CDR3 nucleotides: TGTGCCAGCAGCCAAGGTTCAGGGATAGACTATGGCTACACCTTC. The V gene is TRBV3-1 (or the pseudogene TRBV3-2), the J gene TRBJ1-2, with D perhaps TRBD1 (5 bases). Germline V gives CDR1 LGHDT, CDR2 YNNKEL (reference sequence). The CDR3 covers 15 residues. Trimming left V 1 base short and J 3 bases short, with 12 bases between.

The V gene is TRBV4-1, the J gene TRBJ2-7; no definite D call. The germline V and J ends were trimmed by 1 base and 2 bases, with 3 bases remaining between them. Germline V CDR1 and CDR2: MGHRA, YSYEKL. The CDR3 is 12 amino acids. The CDR3 DNA sequence: TGCGCCAGCAGCCAAGGGCCCTACGAGCAGTACTTC. Residues: CASSQGPYEQYF.

This clone was recorded once. The chain joins TRBV27 to TRBJ1-2, with D tentatively TRBD1 (5 bases). The CDR3 runs to 14 residues. CDR1 and CDR2 (germline): MNHEY, SMNVEV (reference sequence). The germline V and J ends were trimmed by 6 bases and 7 bases, with 18 bases remaining between them. CDR3 in DNA: TGTGCCAGCAGGTCACCAGACAGTTTCTCTGGCTACACCTTC. Its protein product is CASRSPDSFSGYTF.

The rearrangement joins TRBV11-1 to TRBJ1-2; D might be TRBD1 (5 bases). CDR3 size: 14 residues. Trimming cost V 1 base and J 2 bases, with 8 bases left between them. Germline V lookup: CDR1 SGHAT, CDR2 FQDESV (reference sequence). CDR3 protein: CASSLDRDNYGYTF. Here the CDR3 DNA reads TGTGCCAGCAGCTTAGACCGGGACAACTATGGCTACACCTTC. Drawing the rest from reference TRBV11-1 and TRBJ1-2, the complete variable domain is EAEVAQSPRYKITEKSQAVAFWCDPISGHATLYWYRQILGQGPELLVQFQDESVVDDSQLPKDRFSAERLKGVDSTLKIQPAELGDSAMYLCASSLDRDNYGYTFGSGTRLTVV.

V is TRBV28 and J is TRBJ1-5; D is unclear. The V gene's germline CDR1 is MDHEN and CDR2 SYDVKM. CDR3 size: 15 residues. The V and J ends lost 6 bases and 6 bases respectively, with 18 bases between them. The CDR3 DNA follows: TGTGCCAGCAGCTACACCCTTGGCGGTTTTCAGCCCCAGCATTTT. This sequence encodes CASSYTLGGFQPQHF.

Here the CDR3 DNA reads TGTGCCAGCAGCGTCTTCCCACTACACGCTAGGGCCTACGAGCAGTACTTC. Encoded protein: CASSVFPLHARAYEQYF. The chain recombines TRBV11-2 with TRBJ2-7, with unresolved D. The CDR3 runs to 17 residues. Germline CDR1 reads SGHAT; CDR2 reads FQNNGV. Trimming shortened V by 5 bases and J by 2 bases, and 22 bases separated the two germline ends.

A remark on this clone: At the DNA level, this CDR3 is encoded by other sequences in the same sample as well. The chain carries TRBV3-1 (or the pseudogene TRBV3-2) and TRBJ1-1; no definite D call. This CDR3 has 13 amino acids. The germline V and J ends were trimmed by 3 bases and 4 bases, with 9 bases remaining between them. Germline assignment: CDR1 LGHDT and CDR2 YNNKEL (reference sequence). Here the CDR3 reads CASSQAGLTEAFF. Written as DNA, the CDR3 is TGTGCCAGCAGCCAGGCCGGGCTCACTGAAGCTTTCTTT.

V is TRBV4-3 and J is TRBJ1-1; D gene uncertain. This CDR3 has 14 amino acids. The germline CDR1 and CDR2 sequences are LGHNA and YSLEER. V dropped 1 base and J dropped 11 bases, with 17 bases sitting between them. In nucleotides, the CDR3 is TGCGCCAGCAGCCAAGGAGGTCCTGCAAGGGAGGCTTTCTTT. Translated: CASSQGGPAREAFF.

This clone was found a few times. V and J are TRBV14 and TRBJ2-1, with D possibly TRBD2 on 5 matching bases. The length of the CDR3 is 17 residues. V gave up 0 bases and J gave up 0 bases, with 12 bases separating them. Germline lookup yields CDR1 SGHDN and CDR2 FVKESK. Written as DNA, the CDR3 is TGTGCCAGCAGCCAAGAATCGGGGATGAGCTCCTACAATGAGCAGTTCTTC. Protein product: CASSQESGMSSYNEQFF.

The chain couples TRBV4-3 to TRBJ1-4; 7 bases fit TRBD1. The length of the CDR3 is 19 residues. The germline gives CDR1 LGHNA, CDR2 YSLEER. V lost 0 bases to trimming and J lost 4 bases; unmatched junction nucleotides: 14. The CDR3 DNA reads TGCGCCAGCAGCCAAGATAAAACGCATATGGGGACAGTTAATGAAAAACTGTTTTTT. Translated, it gives CASSQDKTHMGTVNEKLFF.

The chain combines TRBV3-1 (or the pseudogene TRBV3-2) with TRBJ1-1, with D perhaps TRBD1 (5 bases). The germline V gene encodes CDR1 LGHDT and CDR2 YNNKEL (reference sequence). CDR3 length: 12 amino acids. V was pared by 4 bases and J by 8 bases, with 11 bases between. CDR3 sequence (DNA): TGTGCCAGCAGCCCACCCGGGGCAGAAGCTTTCTTT. This codes for CASSPPGAEAFF.

The chain couples TRBV4-2 to TRBJ2-5; 7 bases fit TRBD1. Trimming took 4 bases from V and 5 from J; bases not matched to a gene: 16. The CDR3 extends over 17 amino acids. The germline gives CDR1 LGHNA, CDR2 YNFKEQ. CDR3 region: CASSPGAQQGSGETQYF. Written as DNA, the CDR3 is TGTGCCAGCAGCCCCGGGGCTCAACAGGGGAGTGGGGAGACCCAGTACTTC.

This clone was seen only a few times. The rearrangement links TRBV25-1 to TRBJ1-2, with no clear D. V was clipped by 5 bases and J by 3 bases, with 13 bases between them. The CDR3 sequence is 14 residues long. From germline, CDR1 is MGHDK and CDR2 SYGVNS. CDR3: CASSPMADYYGYTF. The CDR3 DNA reads as TGTGCCAGCAGTCCCATGGCGGATTACTATGGCTACACCTTC.